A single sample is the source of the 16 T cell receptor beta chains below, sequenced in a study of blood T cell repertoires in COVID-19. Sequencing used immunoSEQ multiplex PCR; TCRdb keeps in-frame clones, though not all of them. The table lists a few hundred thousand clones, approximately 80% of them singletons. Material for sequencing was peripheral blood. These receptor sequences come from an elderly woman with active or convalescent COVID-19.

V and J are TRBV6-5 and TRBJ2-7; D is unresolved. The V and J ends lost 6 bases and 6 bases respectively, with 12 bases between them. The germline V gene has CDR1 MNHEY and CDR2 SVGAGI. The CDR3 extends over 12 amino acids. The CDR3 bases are TGTGCCAGCAGCTCTACCTTAAGCGAGCAGTACTTC. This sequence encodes CASSSTLSEQYF.

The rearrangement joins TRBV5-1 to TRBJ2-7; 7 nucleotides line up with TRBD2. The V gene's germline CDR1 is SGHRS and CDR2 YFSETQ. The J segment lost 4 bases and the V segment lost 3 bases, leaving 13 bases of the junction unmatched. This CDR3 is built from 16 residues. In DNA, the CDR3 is TGCGCCAGCAGCTCCACTGGCGGGAGAGGTTGGTACGAGCAGTACTTC. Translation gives CASSSTGGRGWYEQYF.

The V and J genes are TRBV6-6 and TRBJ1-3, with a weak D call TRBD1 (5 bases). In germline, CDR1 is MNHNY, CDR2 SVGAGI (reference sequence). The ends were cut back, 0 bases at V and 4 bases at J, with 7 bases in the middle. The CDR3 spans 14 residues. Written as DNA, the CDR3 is TGTGCCAGCAGTTACTCAGGGGCGGGAAACACCATATATTTT. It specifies CASSYSGAGNTIYF.

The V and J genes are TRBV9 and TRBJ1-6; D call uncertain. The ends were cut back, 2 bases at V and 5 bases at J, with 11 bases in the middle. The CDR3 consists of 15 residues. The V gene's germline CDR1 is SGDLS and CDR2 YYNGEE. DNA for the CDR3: TGTGCCAGCAGCGTTGCACCAACGGATAATTCACCCCTCCACTTT. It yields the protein CASSVAPTDNSPLHF.

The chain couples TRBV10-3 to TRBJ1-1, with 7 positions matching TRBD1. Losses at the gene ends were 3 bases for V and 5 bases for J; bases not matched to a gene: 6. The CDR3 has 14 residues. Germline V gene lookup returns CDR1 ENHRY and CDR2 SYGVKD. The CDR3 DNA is TGTGCCATCAGTGATTGGACAGGTAGGACTGAAGCTTTCTTT. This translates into CAISDWTGRTEAFF.

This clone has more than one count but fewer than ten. CDR3 loop: CASSYSAGFQPQHF. The CDR3 DNA is TGTGCCAGCAGTTACTCTGCAGGGTTTCAGCCCCAGCATTTT. The V call is TRBV6-5, the J call TRBJ1-5; tentatively, D is TRBD1 (5 bases). The CDR3 length is 14 residues. Germline lookup yields CDR1 MNHEY and CDR2 SVGAGI. V shed 0 bases and J shed 6 bases, with 9 bases lying between them.

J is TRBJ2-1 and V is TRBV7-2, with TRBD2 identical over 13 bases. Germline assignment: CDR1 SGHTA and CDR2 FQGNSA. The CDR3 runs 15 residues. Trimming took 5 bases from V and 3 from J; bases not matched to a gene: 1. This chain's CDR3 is CASSGTSGNYNEQFF. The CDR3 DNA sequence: TGTGCCAGCAGCGGGACTAGCGGGAACTACAATGAGCAGTTCTTC. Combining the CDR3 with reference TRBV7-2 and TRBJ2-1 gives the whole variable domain GAGVSQSPSNKVTEKGKDVELRCDPISGHTALYWYRQSLGQGLEFLIYFQGNSAPDKSGLPSDRFSAERTGGSVSTLTIQRTQQEDSAVYLCASSGTSGNYNEQFFGPGTRLTVL.

The CDR3 DNA sequence: TGTGCCAGCAGTTTATTTGGCACGACAGGGATTTCCTACGAGCAGTACTTC. It translates to CASSLFGTTGISYEQYF. V usage is TRBV27 and J usage is TRBJ2-7; 7 nucleotides agree with TRBD1. V shed 1 base, J shed 1 base, and the junction held 10 bases outside the gene matches. Germline-derived CDR1 and CDR2 are MNHEY and SMNVEV (reference sequence). This CDR3 comprises 17 residues.

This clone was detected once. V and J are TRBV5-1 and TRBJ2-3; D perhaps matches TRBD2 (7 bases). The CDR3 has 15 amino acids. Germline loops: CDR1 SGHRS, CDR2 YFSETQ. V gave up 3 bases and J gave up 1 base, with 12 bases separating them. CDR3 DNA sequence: TGCGCCAGCAGCTCCGCGGGGGCCGGCACAGATACGCAGTATTTT. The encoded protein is CASSSAGAGTDTQYF.

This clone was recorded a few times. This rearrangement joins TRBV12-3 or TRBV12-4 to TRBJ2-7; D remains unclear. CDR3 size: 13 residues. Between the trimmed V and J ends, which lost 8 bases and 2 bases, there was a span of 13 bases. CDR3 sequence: CASRYSKAYEQYF. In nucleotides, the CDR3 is TGTGCCAGCCGATACTCAAAAGCCTACGAGCAGTACTTC.

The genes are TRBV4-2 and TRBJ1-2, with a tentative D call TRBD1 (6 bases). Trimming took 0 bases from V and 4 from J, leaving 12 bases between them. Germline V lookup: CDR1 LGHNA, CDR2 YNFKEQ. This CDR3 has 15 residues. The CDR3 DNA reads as TGTGCCAGCAGCCAAGATCTAATAGGGGGCTATGGCTACACCTTC. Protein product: CASSQDLIGGYGYTF.

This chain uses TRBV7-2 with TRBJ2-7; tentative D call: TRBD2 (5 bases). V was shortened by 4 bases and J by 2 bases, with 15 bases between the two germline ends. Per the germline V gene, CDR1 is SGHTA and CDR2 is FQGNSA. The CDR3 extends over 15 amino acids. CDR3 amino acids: CASSSDSRHAYEQYF. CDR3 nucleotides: TGTGCCAGCAGCTCGGACTCGAGACACGCCTACGAGCAGTACTTC. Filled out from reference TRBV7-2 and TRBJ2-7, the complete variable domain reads GAGVSQSPSNKVTEKGKDVELRCDPISGHTALYWYRQSLGQGLEFLIYFQGNSAPDKSGLPSDRFSAERTGGSVSTLTIQRTQQEDSAVYLCASSSDSRHAYEQYFGPGTRLTVT.

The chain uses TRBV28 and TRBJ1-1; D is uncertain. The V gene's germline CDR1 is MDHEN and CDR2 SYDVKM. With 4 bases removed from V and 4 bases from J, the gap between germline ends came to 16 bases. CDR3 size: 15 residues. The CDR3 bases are TGTGCCAGCAGTTACCCCCCCGGGGTTGGCACTGAAGCTTTCTTT. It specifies CASSYPPGVGTEAFF.

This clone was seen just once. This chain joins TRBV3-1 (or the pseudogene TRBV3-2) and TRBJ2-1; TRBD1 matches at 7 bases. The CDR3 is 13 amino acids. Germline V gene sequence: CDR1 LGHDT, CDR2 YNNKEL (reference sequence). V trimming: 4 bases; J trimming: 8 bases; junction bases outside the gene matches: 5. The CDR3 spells CASSRQGADEQFF. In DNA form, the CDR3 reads TGTGCCAGCAGCCGACAGGGAGCGGATGAGCAGTTCTTC.

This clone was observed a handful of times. The CDR3 sequence is CASSLKGQNTEAFF. CDR3 nucleotide sequence: TGCGCCAGCAGCTTGAAGGGACAGAACACTGAAGCTTTCTTT. V is TRBV5-1 and J is TRBJ1-1; D possibly corresponds to TRBD1 (6 bases). V gave up 1 base and J gave up 1 base, with 8 bases separating them. There are 14 residues in the CDR3. The germline V gene encodes CDR1 SGHRS and CDR2 YFSETQ.

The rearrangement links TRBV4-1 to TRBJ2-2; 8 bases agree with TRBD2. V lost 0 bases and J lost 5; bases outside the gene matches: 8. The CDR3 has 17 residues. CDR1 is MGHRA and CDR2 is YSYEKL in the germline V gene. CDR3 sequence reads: CASSQEGRGVRTGELFF. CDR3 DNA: TGCGCCAGCAGCCAAGAAGGGCGGGGGGTAAGAACCGGGGAGCTGTTTTTT.